The source of this T cell receptor (beta chain) is a study of identical twins. Notes on the study in general: Without tracking the same donors, conclusions rested on cross-sectional statistical analysis. Out-of-frame beta chain sequences displayed weaker excess sharing between twins. In cord blood, abundant beta clonotypes had fewer insertions; memory showed no trend.

The CDR3 loop spans 18 amino acids. The germline gives CDR1 SGHKS, CDR2 YYEKEE (reference sequence). Trimming took off 0 bases at V and 0 bases at J, with 18 bases between the two ends. Template switching, a step in the protocol, added a universal primer site, and cDNA carried unique molecular identifiers. TCRdb called the 5' RACE reads again in MiXCR, with one record for every CDR3 protein. The sample yields some 600,000 distinct CDR3 sequences, just over 7% seen once. Regarding this clonotype: The antigen is unknown.

This sample also belongs to another study, concerning yellow fever vaccine responses in identical twins.

The receptor's source is a woman between 18 and 29 years old in good health. The chain is built from TRBV5-5 and TRBJ1-1; possibly TRBD1 for D (5 bases). The sample consisted of PBMCs. The CDR3 reads CASSLGSAGMTVNTEAFF. In DNA, the CDR3 is TGTGCCAGCAGCTTGGGGAGTGCAGGGATGACAGTGAACACTGAAGCTTTCTTT.